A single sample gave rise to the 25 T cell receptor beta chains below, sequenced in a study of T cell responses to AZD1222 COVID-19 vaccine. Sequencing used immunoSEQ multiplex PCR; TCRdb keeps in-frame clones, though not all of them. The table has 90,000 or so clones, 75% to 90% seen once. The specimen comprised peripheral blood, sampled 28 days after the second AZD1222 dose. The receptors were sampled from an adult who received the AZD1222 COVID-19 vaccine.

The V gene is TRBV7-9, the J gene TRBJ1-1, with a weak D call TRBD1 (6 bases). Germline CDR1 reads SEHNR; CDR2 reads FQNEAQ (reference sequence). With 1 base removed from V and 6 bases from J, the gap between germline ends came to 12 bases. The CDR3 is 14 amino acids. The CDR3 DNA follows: TGTGCCAGCAGCTTAGGAGGGGGATTCGCTGAAGCTTTCTTT. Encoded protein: CASSLGGGFAEAFF.

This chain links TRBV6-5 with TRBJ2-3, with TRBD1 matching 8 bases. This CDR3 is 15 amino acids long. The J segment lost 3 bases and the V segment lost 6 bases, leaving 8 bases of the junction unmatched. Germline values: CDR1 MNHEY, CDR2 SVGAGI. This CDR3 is CASRRGQARTDTQYF. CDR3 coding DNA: TGTGCCAGCAGGAGGGGACAGGCTCGAACAGATACGCAGTATTTT.

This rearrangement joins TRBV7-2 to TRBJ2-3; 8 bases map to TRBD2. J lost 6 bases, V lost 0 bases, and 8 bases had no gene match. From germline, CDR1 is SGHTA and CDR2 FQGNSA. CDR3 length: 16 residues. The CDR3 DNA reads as TGTGCCAGCAGCTTAGCGCTGCGGGGGGCCTGGGATACGCAGTATTTT. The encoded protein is CASSLALRGAWDTQYF.

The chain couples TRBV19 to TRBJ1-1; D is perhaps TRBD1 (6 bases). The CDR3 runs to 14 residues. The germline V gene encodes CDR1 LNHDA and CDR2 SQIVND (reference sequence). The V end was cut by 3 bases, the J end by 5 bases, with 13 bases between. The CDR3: CASSIERRGTEAFF. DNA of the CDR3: TGTGCCAGTAGTATTGAAAGGAGGGGGACTGAAGCTTTCTTT.

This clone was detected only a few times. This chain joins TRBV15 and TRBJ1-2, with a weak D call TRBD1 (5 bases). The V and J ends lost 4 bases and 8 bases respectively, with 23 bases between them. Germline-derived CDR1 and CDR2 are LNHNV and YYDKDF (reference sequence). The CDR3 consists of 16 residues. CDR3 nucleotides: TGTGCCACCAGCAAGAGTACCGGGGCCCTGGTACGGGGCTACACCTTC. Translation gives CATSKSTGALVRGYTF.

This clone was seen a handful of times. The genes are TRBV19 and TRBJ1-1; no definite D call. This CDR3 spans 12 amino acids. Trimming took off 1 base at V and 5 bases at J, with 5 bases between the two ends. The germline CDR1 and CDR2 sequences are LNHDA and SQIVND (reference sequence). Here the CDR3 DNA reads TGTGCCAGTAGTATAGGTTCAACTGAAGCTTTCTTT. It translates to CASSIGSTEAFF.

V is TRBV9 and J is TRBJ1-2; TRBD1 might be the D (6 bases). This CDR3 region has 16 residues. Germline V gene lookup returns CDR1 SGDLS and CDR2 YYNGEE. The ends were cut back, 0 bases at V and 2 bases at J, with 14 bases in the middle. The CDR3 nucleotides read TGTGCCAGCAGCGTAGGCCAGGGGCAAATAAACTATGGCTACACCTTC. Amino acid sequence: CASSVGQGQINYGYTF.

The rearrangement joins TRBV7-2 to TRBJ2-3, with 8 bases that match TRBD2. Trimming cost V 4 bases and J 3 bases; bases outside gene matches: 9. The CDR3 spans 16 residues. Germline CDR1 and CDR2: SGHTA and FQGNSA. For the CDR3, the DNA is TGTGCCAGCAGCTACAAAGCGGGGGCCGGAACAGATACGCAGTATTTT. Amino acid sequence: CASSYKAGAGTDTQYF.

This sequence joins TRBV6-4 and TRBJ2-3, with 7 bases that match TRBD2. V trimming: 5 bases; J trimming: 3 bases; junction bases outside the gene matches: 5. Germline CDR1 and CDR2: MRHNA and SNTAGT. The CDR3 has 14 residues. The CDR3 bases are TGTGCCAGCAGTCGCGGGGGTAATACAGATACGCAGTATTTT. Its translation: CASSRGGNTDTQYF.

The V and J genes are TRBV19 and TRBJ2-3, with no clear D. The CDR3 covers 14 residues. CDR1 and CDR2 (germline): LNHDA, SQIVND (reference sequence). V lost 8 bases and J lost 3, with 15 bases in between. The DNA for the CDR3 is TGTGCCAGTGCCCTTTCGTCCCGGACAGATACGCAGTATTTT. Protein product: CASALSSRTDTQYF.

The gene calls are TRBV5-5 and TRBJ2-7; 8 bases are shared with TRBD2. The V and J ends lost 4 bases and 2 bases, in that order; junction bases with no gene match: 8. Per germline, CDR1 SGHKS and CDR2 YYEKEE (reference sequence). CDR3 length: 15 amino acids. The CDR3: CASSPNPGLAYEQYF. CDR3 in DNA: TGTGCCAGCAGCCCAAATCCGGGACTAGCCTACGAGCAGTACTTC.

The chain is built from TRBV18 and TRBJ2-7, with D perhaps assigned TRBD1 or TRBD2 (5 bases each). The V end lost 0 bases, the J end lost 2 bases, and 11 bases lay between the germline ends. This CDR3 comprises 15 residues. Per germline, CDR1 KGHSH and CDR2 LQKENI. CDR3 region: CASSPPVGVAYEQYF. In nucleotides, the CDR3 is TGTGCCAGCTCACCACCGGTGGGGGTAGCCTACGAGCAGTACTTC.

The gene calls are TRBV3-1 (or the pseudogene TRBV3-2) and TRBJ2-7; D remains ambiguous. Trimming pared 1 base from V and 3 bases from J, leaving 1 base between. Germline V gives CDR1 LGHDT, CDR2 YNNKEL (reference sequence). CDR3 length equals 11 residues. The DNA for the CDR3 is TGTGCCAGCAGCCAAGGCTACGAGCAGTACTTC. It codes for CASSQGYEQYF.

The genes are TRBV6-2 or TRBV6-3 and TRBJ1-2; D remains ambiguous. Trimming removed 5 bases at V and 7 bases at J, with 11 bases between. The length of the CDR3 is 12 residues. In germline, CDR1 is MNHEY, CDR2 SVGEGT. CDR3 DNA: TGTGCCAGCAGTCGGACGCTTGGTGGCTACACCTTC. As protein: CASSRTLGGYTF.

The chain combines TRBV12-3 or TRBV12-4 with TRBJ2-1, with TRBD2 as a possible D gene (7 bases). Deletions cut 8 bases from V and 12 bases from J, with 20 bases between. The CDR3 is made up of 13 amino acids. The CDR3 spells CASGMRGTMGQFF. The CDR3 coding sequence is TGTGCCAGCGGTATGCGGGGGACAATGGGGCAGTTCTTC.

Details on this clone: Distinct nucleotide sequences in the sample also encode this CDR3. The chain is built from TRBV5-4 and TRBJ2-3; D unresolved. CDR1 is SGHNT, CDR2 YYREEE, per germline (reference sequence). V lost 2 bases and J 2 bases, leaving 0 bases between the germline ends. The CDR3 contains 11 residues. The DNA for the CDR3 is TGTGCCAGCAGCTTCACAGATACGCAGTATTTT. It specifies CASSFTDTQYF.

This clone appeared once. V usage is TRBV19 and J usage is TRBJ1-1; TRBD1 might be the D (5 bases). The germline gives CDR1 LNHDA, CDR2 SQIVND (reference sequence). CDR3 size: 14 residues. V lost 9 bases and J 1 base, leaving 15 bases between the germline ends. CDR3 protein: CASHPPGGNTEAFF. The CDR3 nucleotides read TGTGCCAGCCACCCCCCCGGGGGGAACACTGAAGCTTTCTTT. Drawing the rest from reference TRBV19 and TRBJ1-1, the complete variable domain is DGGITQSPKYLFRKEGQNVTLSCEQNLNHDAMYWYRQDPGQGLRLIYYSQIVNDFQKGDIAEGYSVSREKKESFPLTVTSAQKNPTAFYLCASHPPGGNTEAFFGQGTRLTVV.

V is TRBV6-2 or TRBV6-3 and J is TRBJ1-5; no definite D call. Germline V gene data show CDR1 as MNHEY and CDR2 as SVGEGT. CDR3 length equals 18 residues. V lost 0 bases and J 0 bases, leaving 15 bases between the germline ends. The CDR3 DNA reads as TGTGCCAGCAGTTACTCGTTGATTCGACCTTATAGCAATCAGCCCCAGCATTTT. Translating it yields CASSYSLIRPYSNQPQHF.

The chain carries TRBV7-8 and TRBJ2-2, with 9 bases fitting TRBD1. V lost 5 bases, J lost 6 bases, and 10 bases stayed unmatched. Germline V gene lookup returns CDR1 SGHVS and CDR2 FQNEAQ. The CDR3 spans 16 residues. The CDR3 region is CASSLSTGGWAGELFF. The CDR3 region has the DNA TGTGCCAGCAGCCTATCAACAGGGGGCTGGGCCGGGGAGCTGTTTTTT.

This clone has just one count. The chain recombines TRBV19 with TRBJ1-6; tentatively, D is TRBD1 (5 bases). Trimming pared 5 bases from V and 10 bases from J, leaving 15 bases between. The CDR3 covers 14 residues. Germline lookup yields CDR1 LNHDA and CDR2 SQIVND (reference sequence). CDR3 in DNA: TGTGCCAGTAGTTCCGCCGCGGGGCTCTCACCCCTCCACTTT. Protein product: CASSSAAGLSPLHF.

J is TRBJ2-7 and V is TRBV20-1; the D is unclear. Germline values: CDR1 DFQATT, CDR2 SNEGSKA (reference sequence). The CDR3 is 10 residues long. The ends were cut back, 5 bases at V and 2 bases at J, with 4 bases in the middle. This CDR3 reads CSAGTYEQYF. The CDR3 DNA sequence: TGCAGTGCTGGGACCTACGAGCAGTACTTC.

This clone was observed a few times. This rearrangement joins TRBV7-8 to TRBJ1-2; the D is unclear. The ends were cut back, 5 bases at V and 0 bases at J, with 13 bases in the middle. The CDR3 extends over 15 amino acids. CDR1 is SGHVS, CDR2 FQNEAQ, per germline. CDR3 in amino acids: CASSRVVGSNYGYTF. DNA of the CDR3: TGTGCCAGCAGCCGAGTGGTGGGCTCTAACTATGGCTACACCTTC.

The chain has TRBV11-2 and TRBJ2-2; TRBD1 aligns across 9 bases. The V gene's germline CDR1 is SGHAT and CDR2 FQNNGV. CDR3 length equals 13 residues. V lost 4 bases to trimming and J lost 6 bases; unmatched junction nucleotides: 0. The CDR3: CASSWDRAGELFF. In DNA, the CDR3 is TGTGCCAGCAGCTGGGACAGGGCCGGGGAGCTGTTTTTT.

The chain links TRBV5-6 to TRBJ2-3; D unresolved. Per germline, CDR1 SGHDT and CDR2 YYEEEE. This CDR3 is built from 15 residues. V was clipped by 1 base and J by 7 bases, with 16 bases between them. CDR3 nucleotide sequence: TGTGCCAGCAGCTTGAAGAGTGATTTTCTTTATACGCAGTATTTT. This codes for CASSLKSDFLYTQYF.

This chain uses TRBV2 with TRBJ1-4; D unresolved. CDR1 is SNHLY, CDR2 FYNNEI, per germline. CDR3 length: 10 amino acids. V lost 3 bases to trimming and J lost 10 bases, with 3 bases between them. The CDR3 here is CASSERKLFF. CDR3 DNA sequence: TGTGCCAGCAGTGAGAGAAAACTGTTTTTT.